This T cell receptor beta chain stems from a study of blood T cell repertoires in COVID-19. Study-wide background: Acute and convalescent COVID-19 samples came from the United States, Italy and Spain. Sources were T cells, B-cell-depleted T cells, or PBMCs; the material itself was cDNA or gDNA.

Authors' processing steps: Estimation of nucleated cell counts relied on the amplification of reference gene primers. Here immunoSEQ multiplex PCR was the method, and the copy in TCRdb shows in-frame clones only, minus some. The D gene and trimming were derived from the DNA, and the V and J assignments and clone size from that table. The sample consists of around 79,000 clones, roughly four fifths of them appearing once. CDR3 length: 14 residues. Germline V gene sequence: CDR1 SGDLS, CDR2 YYNGEE. Losses at the gene ends were 2 bases for V and 6 bases for J; bases not matched to a gene: 6. The sequenced material came from peripheral blood. The chain has TRBV9 and TRBJ2-3, with 7 positions matching TRBD1. This receptor was identified in a woman aged 55-69 years with acute or convalescent COVID-19. As DNA, the CDR3 is TGTGCCAGCAGCGTCGCACAGGGGCGTGATACGCAGTATTTT. It is translated as CASSVAQGRDTQYF.